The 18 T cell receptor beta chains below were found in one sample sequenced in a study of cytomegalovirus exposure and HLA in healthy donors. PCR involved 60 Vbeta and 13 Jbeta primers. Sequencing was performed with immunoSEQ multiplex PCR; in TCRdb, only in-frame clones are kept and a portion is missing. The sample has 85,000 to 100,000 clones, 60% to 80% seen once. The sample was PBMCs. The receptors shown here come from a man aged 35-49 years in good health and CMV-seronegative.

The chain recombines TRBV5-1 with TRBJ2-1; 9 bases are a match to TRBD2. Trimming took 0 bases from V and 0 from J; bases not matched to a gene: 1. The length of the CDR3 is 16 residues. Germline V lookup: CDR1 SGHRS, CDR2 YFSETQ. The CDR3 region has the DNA TGCGCCAGCAGCTTGGGACTAGCGGTCTCCTACAATGAGCAGTTCTTC. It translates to CASSLGLAVSYNEQFF.

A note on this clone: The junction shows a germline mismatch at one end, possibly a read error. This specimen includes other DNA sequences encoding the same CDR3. CDR3 in DNA: TGTGCCAGCAGTGCCCGTGGACAGTCAAACTACGAGCAGTACTTT. It yields the protein CASSARGQSNYEQYF. V gene TRBV6-1 combines with J gene TRBJ2-7; the D gene is possibly TRBD1 (6 bases). CDR3 length: 15 residues. In germline, CDR1 is MNHNS, CDR2 SASEGT.

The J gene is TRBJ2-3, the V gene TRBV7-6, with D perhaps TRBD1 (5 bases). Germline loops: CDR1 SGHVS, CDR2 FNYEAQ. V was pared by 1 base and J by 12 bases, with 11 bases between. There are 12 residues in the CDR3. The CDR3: CASSLEDNSQYF. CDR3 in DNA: TGTGCCAGCAGCTTAGAGGACAATAGTCAGTATTTT.

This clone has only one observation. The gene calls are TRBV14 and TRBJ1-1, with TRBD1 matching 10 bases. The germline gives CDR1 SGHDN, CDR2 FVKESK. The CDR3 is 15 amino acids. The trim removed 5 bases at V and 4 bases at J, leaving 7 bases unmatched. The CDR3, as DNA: TGTGCCAGCAGCTCGACAGGGGGCGAGGGCACTGAAGCTTTCTTT. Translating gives CASSSTGGEGTEAFF. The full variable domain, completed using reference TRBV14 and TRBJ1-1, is EAGVTQFPSHSVIEKGQTVTLRCDPISGHDNLYWYRRVMGKEIKFLLHFVKESKQDESGMPNNRFLAERTGGTYSTLKVQPAELEDSGVYFCASSSTGGEGTEAFFGQGTRLTVV.

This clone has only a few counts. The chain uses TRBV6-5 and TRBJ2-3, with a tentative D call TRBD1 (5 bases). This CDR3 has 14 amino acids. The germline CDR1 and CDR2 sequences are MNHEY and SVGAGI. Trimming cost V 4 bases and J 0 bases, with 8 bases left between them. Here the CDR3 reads CASSWRQSTDTQYF. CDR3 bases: TGTGCCAGCAGTTGGCGACAGAGCACAGATACGCAGTATTTT.

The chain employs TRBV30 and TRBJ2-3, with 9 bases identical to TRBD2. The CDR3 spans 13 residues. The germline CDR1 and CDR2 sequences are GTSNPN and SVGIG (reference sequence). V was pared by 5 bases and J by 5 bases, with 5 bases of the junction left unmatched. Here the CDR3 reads CAWGSGGRDTQYF. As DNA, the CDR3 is TGTGCCTGGGGTAGCGGGGGAAGAGATACGCAGTATTTT. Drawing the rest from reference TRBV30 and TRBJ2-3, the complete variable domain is SQTIHQWPATLVQPVGSPLSLECTVEGTSNPNLYWYRQAAGRGLQLLFYSVGIGQISSEVPQNLSASRPQDRQFILSSKKLLLSDSGFYLCAWGSGGRDTQYFGPGTRLTVL.

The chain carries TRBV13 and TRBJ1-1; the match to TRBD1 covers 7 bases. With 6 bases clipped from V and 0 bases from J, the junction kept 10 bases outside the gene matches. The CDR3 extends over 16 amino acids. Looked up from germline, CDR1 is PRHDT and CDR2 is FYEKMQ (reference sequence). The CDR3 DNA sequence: TGTGCCAGCAGATTGGACAGGTCTGAGATGAACACTGAAGCTTTCTTT. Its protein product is CASRLDRSEMNTEAFF.

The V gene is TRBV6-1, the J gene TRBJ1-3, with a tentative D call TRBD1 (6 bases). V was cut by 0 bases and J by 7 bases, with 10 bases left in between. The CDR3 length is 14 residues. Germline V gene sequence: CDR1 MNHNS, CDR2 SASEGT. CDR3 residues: CASSEATGWNTIYF. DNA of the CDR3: TGTGCCAGCAGTGAAGCGACAGGTTGGAACACCATATATTTT.

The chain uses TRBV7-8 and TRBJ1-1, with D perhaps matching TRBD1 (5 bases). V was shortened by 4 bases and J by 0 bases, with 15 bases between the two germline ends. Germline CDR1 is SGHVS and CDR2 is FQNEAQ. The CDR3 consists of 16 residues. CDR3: CASSSTSGALNTEAFF. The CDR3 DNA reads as TGTGCCAGCAGCTCCACGAGTGGGGCGTTGAACACTGAAGCTTTCTTT.

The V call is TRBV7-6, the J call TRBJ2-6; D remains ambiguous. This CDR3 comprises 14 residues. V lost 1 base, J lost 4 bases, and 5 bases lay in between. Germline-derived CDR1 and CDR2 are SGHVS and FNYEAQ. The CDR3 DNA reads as TGTGCCAGCAGCTTAGTATCCGGGGCCAACGTCCTGACTTTC. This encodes CASSLVSGANVLTF.

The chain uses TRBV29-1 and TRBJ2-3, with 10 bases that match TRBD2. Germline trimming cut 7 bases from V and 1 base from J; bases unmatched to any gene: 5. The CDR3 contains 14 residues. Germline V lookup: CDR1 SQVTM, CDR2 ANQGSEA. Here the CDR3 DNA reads TGCAGCGCCTACGGGACTAGCGGCACAGATACGCAGTATTTT. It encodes CSAYGTSGTDTQYF.

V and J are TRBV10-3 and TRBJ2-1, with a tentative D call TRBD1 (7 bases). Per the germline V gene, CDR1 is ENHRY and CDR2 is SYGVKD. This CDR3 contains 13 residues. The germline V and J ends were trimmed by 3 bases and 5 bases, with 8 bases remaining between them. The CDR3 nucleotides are TGTGCCATCAGTGACAGGGGGGACAATGAGCAGTTCTTC. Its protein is CAISDRGDNEQFF.

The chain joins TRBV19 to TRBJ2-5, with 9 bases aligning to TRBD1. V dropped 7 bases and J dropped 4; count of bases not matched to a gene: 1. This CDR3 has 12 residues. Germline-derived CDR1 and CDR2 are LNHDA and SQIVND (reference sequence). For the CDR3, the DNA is TGTGCCAGTAAGGACAGGGGAGAGACCCAGTACTTC. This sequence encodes CASKDRGETQYF.

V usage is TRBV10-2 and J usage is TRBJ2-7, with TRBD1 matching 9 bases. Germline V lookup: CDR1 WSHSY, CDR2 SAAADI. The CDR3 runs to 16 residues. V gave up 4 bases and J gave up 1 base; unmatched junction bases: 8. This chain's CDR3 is CASSGTGALRSYEQYF. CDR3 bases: TGCGCCAGCAGTGGGACAGGGGCGCTTCGTTCCTACGAGCAGTACTTC.

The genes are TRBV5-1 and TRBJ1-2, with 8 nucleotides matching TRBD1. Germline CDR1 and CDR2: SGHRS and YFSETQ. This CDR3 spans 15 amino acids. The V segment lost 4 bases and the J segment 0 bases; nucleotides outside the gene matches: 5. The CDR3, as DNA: TGCGCCAGCAGCGCCACAGGGGGTCCTAACTATGGCTACACCTTC. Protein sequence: CASSATGGPNYGYTF.

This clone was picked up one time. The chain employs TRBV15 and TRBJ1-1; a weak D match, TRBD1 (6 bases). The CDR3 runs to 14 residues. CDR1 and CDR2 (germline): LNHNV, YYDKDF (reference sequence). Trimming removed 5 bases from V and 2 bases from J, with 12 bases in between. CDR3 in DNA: TGTGCCACCAGCGGAAACAGGGTTAACACTGAAGCTTTCTTT. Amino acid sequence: CATSGNRVNTEAFF.

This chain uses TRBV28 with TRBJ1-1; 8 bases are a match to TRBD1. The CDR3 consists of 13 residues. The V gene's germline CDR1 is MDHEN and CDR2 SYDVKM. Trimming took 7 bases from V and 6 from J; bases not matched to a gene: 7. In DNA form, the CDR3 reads TGTGCCAGCATCTCAGGGGGCTATGCTGAAGCTTTCTTT. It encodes CASISGGYAEAFF. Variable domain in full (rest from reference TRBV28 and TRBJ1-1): DVKVTQSSRYLVKRTGEKVFLECVQDMDHENMFWYRQDPGLGLRLIYFSYDVKMKEKGDIPEGYSVSREKKERFSLILESASTNQTSMYLCASISGGYAEAFFGQGTRLTVV.

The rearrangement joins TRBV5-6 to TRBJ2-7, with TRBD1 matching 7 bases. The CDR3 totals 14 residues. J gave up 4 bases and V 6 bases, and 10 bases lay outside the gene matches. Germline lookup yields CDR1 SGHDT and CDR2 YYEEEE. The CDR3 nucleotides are TGTGCCAGCAACCCGGTAGGGGGCGAATACGAGCAGTACTTC. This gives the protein CASNPVGGEYEQYF.